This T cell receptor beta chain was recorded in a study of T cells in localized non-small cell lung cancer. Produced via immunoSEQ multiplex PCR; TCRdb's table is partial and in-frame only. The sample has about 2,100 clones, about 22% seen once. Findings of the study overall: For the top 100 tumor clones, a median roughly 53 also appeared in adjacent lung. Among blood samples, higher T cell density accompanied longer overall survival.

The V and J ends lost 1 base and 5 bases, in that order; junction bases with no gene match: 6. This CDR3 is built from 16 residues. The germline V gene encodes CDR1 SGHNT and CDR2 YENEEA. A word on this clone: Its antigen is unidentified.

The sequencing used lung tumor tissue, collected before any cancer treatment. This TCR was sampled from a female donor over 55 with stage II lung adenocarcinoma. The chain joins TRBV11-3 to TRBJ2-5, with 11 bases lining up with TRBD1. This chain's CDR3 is CASSLVGQGAQETQYF. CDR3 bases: TGTGCCAGCAGCTTAGTCGGACAGGGGGCGCAGGAGACCCAGTACTTC.